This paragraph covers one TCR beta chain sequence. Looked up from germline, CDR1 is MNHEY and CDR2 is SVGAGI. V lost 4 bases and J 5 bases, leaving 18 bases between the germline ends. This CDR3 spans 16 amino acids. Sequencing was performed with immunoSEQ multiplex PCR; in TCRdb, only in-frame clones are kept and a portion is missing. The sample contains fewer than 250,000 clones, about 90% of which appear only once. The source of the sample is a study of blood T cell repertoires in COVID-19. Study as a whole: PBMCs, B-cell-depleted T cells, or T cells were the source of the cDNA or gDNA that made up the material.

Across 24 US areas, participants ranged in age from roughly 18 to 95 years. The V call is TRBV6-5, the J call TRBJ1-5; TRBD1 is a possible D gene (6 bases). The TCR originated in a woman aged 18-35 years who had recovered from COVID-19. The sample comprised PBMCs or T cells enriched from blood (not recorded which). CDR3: CASSSHRGGPYQPQHF. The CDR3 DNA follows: TGTGCCAGCAGTTCCCACCGGGGGGGGCCTTATCAGCCCCAGCATTTT.